One sample yielded the 8 T cell receptor beta chains listed below, sequenced in a study of early T cells in non-severe SARS-CoV-2 infection. TCRdb used MiXCR to reprocess the 5' RACE reads, holding one entry per CDR3 protein. The table has tens of thousands of distinct CDR3 sequences, about 15% seen once. Sequenced input: whole blood. The receptors shown here come from an adult who was a healthcare worker with PCR-confirmed SARS-CoV-2 infection or an uninfected control (not recorded which).

This clonotype was picked up many times. In DNA form, the CDR3 reads TGCAGCGTTGCTAGGGACACTGAAGCTTTCTTT. Translation: CSVARDTEAFF. The genes are TRBV29-1 and TRBJ1-1; no definite D call. With 4 bases removed from V and 3 bases from J, the gap between germline ends came to 6 bases. The CDR3 extends over 11 amino acids. Germline V CDR1 and CDR2: SQVTM, ANQGSEA.

This clonotype appeared a few times. The V call is TRBV7-2, the J call TRBJ2-2, with D uncertain. The germline V and J ends were trimmed by 1 base and 6 bases, with 6 bases remaining between them. There are 13 residues in the CDR3. The germline V gene has CDR1 SGHTA and CDR2 FQGNSA. For the CDR3, the DNA is TGTGCCAGCAGCTTAGTATTGTCCGGGGAGCTGTTTTTT. This translates into CASSLVLSGELFF.

This clonotype was seen more than once but under ten times. The V gene is TRBV5-1, the J gene TRBJ1-5, with a tentative D call TRBD1 (5 bases). Germline-derived CDR1 and CDR2 are SGHRS and YFSETQ. This CDR3 is built from 15 residues. Trimming stripped 4 bases from V and 1 base from J, with 12 bases between. The CDR3: CASSPGPQSNQPQHF. CDR3 DNA: TGCGCCAGCAGCCCGGGACCGCAGAGCAATCAGCCCCAGCATTTT. Combining the CDR3 with reference TRBV5-1 and TRBJ1-5 gives the whole variable domain KAGVTQTPRYLIKTRGQQVTLSCSPISGHRSVSWYQQTPGQGLQFLFEYFSETQRNKGNFPGRFSGRQFSNSRSEMNVSTLELGDSALYLCASSPGPQSNQPQHFGDGTRLSIL.

The CDR3 coding sequence is TGTGCCAGCAGCTTTGAGCGGGGGCCAGATACGCAGTATTTT. Encoded protein: CASSFERGPDTQYF. This chain connects TRBV7-2 to TRBJ2-3; 8 nucleotides match TRBD2. The CDR3 has 14 residues. From germline, CDR1 is SGHTA and CDR2 FQGNSA. Trimming took 3 bases from V and 4 from J; bases not matched to a gene: 3.

This clonotype was picked up a small number of times. The rearrangement uses TRBV24-1 and TRBJ2-2, with D unresolved. Germline V gene lookup returns CDR1 KGHDR and CDR2 SFDVKD. The CDR3 spans 17 residues. V shed 4 bases and J shed 2 bases, with 16 bases lying between them. The CDR3 DNA reads TGTGCCACCAGTGAAATAGACACCAACATCAACACCGGGGAGCTGTTTTTT. This codes for CATSEIDTNINTGELFF.

Points on this clonotype: Its ends do not fully match the called genes, so a read error is possible. The rearrangement joins TRBV19 to TRBJ2-1; the match to TRBD1 covers 7 bases. The CDR3 spans 15 residues. The V gene's germline CDR1 is LNHDA and CDR2 SQIVND (reference sequence). CDR3 loop: CASRIGGASYNEQFF. In DNA form, the CDR3 reads TGTGCCAGTAGGATAGGGGGCGCCTCCTACAATGAGCAGTTCTTC.

This chain joins TRBV20-1 and TRBJ2-7, with D possibly TRBD2 on 5 matching bases. This CDR3 has 12 residues. Germline V gene data show CDR1 as DFQATT and CDR2 as SNEGSKA (reference sequence). Trimming shortened V by 2 bases and J by 2 bases, and 7 bases separated the two germline ends. The CDR3 here is CSARSGTYEQYF. The CDR3 DNA follows: TGCAGTGCTAGATCCGGGACCTACGAGCAGTACTTC.

This clonotype has more than one count but fewer than ten. The chain joins TRBV5-1 to TRBJ2-2; D assignment may be TRBD1 or TRBD2 (6 bases each). V was clipped by 1 base and J by 4 bases, with 11 bases between them. The CDR3 spans 15 residues. Per germline, CDR1 SGHRS and CDR2 YFSETQ. The CDR3 DNA reads TGCGCCAGCAGCTTGCCGGGGGCAGGCACCGGGGAGCTGTTTTTT. Its translation is CASSLPGAGTGELFF.